The clone carrying this T cell receptor (beta chain) occurred many times. What it recognizes is unknown. These data originate in a study of response to subunit inactivated influenza vaccine. Whole-study findings and limits: Few additional T cells are recruited per seasonal influenza vaccination, authors suggested.

V lost 1 base, J lost 3 bases, and 6 bases stayed unmatched. The germline CDR1 and CDR2 sequences are SGHAT and FQNNGV. The CDR3 sequence is 15 residues long. TCRdb reprocessed the RT-PCR reads with MiXCR, giving one entry per CDR3 protein. The data contain about 180,000 distinct CDR3 sequences, 7.5% to 10% of them seen just once; the ten biggest clones take up roughly a tenth. The receptor comes from a man aged 45-65 years who received an inactivated influenza vaccine. The source material was non-naive T cells sorted from PBMCs, sampled on the day of vaccination. The rearrangement links TRBV11-2 to TRBJ2-7; 7 bases agree with TRBD1. The CDR3 nucleotides are TGTGCCAGCAGCTTAGTGTACAGGGGCGGCTACGAGCAGTACTTC. Translation: CASSLVYRGGYEQYF.